The 10 T cell receptor beta chains presented below share a single source sample, sequenced in a study of cytomegalovirus exposure and HLA in healthy donors. With 60 Vbeta and 13 Jbeta primers, the PCR was carried out. Some clones are missing from TCRdb's copy, which holds only in-frame ones; the method was immunoSEQ multiplex PCR. The data contain 95,000 to 150,000 clones, around 69% of them seen just once; the ten biggest clones take up about 8.3%. The sample taken for sequencing was PBMCs. Receptors were obtained from a middle-aged woman in good health and CMV-seropositive.

This clone was detected only once. This rearrangement joins TRBV5-5 to TRBJ1-2; 8 bases match TRBD1. Trimming cost V 4 bases and J 7 bases; bases outside gene matches: 9. Germline assignment: CDR1 SGHKS and CDR2 YYEKEE (reference sequence). The CDR3 length is 14 residues. The CDR3 region is CASSPTGASGGYTF. CDR3 DNA: TGTGCCAGCAGCCCGACAGGGGCGTCGGGTGGCTACACCTTC.

V is TRBV10-3 and J is TRBJ1-2; TRBD1 matches at 8 bases. Germline lookup yields CDR1 ENHRY and CDR2 SYGVKD. Trimming took 3 bases from V and 4 from J; bases not matched to a gene: 4. The CDR3 has 14 amino acids. CDR3 residues: CAISDRQGRYGYTF. The CDR3 coding sequence is TGTGCCATCAGTGACCGACAGGGGCGCTATGGCTACACCTTC.

The chain combines TRBV28 with TRBJ1-2, with unresolved D. Trimming removed 3 bases at V and 3 bases at J, with 8 bases between. This CDR3 is 13 amino acids long. In germline, CDR1 is MDHEN, CDR2 SYDVKM. In DNA, the CDR3 is TGTGCCAGCAGTTTCCCTGTTCACTATGGCTACACCTTC. The encoded protein is CASSFPVHYGYTF.

This clone was counted between two and nine times. V and J are TRBV6-1 and TRBJ2-5; no reliable D call. The CDR3 is 13 amino acids. V lost 0 bases to trimming and J lost 2 bases, with 4 bases between them. Germline CDR1 MNHNS, CDR2 SASEGT. As DNA, the CDR3 is TGTGCCAGCAGTGAAGCTGAGCAAGAGACCCAGTACTTC. This translates into CASSEAEQETQYF.

Regarding this clone: At one boundary the junction diverges from the germline segment, which might be a read error. The chain links TRBV7-9 to TRBJ2-2; D ambiguous. The length of the CDR3 is 14 residues. Germline V lookup: CDR1 SEHNR, CDR2 FQNEAQ (reference sequence). CDR3 nucleotides: TGTTCCAGCAGCTTAGGAAATCAGGCCGGGGAGCTGTTTTTT. This codes for CSSSLGNQAGELFF.

This sequence joins TRBV7-2 and TRBJ2-7; D possibly corresponds to TRBD1 (5 bases). Germline CDR1 SGHTA, CDR2 FQGNSA. Trimming shortened V by 4 bases and J by 2 bases, and 9 bases separated the two germline ends. CDR3 length: 13 amino acids. Written as DNA, the CDR3 is TGTGCCAGCAGCTCGCGACAGACCTACGAGCAGTACTTC. As protein: CASSSRQTYEQYF.

This rearrangement joins TRBV5-5 to TRBJ2-3; no clear D gene. CDR3 length equals 15 residues. Trimming shortened V by 1 base and J by 0 bases, and 9 bases separated the two germline ends. Germline V gene lookup returns CDR1 SGHKS and CDR2 YYEKEE (reference sequence). In nucleotides, the CDR3 is TGTGCCAGCAGCTTGATGGCACAGAGCACAGATACGCAGTATTTT. Translating gives CASSLMAQSTDTQYF. Filled out from reference TRBV5-5 and TRBJ2-3, the complete variable domain reads DAGVTQSPTHLIKTRGQQVTLRCSPISGHKSVSWYQQVLGQGPQFIFQYYEKEERGRGNFPDRFSARQFPNYSSELNVNALLLGDSALYLCASSLMAQSTDTQYFGPGTRLTVL.

This chain joins TRBV7-8 and TRBJ2-2; no definite D call. Germline CDR1 and CDR2: SGHVS and FQNEAQ. This CDR3 comprises 13 residues. V lost 5 bases to trimming and J lost 7 bases, with 11 bases between them. CDR3 nucleotides: TGTGCCAGCAGCCCCCTCTCCGGCGGGGAGCTGTTTTTT. Protein: CASSPLSGGELFF.

This sequence joins TRBV2 and TRBJ1-2; 10 bases fit TRBD1. V lost 6 bases to trimming and J lost 2 bases; unmatched junction nucleotides: 6. The CDR3 has 15 amino acids. The germline V gene encodes CDR1 SNHLY and CDR2 FYNNEI. The DNA of the CDR3 is TGTGCCAGCAGCGCGCGGACAGGGGGGAACTATGGCTACACCTTC. Translation: CASSARTGGNYGYTF.

The chain has TRBV28 and TRBJ2-1; TRBD1 matches 8 bases. This CDR3 is 14 amino acids long. Germline CDR1 MDHEN, CDR2 SYDVKM. The V gene end was trimmed by 2 bases and the J gene end by 7 bases; junction bases not matched to a gene: 4. As DNA, the CDR3 is TGTGCCAGCAGTTTAGGGACAGGTATTAATGAGCAGTTCTTC. Translating gives CASSLGTGINEQFF.